The rows below give T cell receptor beta chains drawn from one sample of a study of STAT5B mutations in CD4+ large granular lymphocyte leukemia. Libraries were prepared by immunoSEQ multiplex PCR; TCRdb keeps only in-frame clonotypes and omits some of them. The sample lists 35,000 to 45,000 clones; just over 85% were seen once. Input material: CD4+ T cells from blood buffy coats. The receptors were gathered from a human donor in good health. The CDR3 runs from the conserved cysteine through the conserved F or W. Each record gives: V gene, clone size, J gene, D gene, CDR3 DNA, CDR3 protein. The D gene is left open where the match is weak. Size values are once, few and many counts, or a class for expanded clones, and some rows have none.

>TRBV6-5|NA|TRBJ2-1|NA
TGTGCCAGCAGTTACCCACAGGGAAGGCAGTTCTTC
CASSYPQGRQFF
>TRBV7-9|NA|TRBJ2-1|TRBD2
TGTGCCAGCAGCCCGAGGACTAGCGGGAGCACCGATGAGCAGTTCTTC
CASSPRTSGSTDEQFF
>TRBV2|NA|TRBJ1-4|TRBD1
TGTGCCAGCAGTCGGGAAGGGGGACAGACTGAAAAACTGTTTTTT
CASSREGGQTEKLFF
>TRBV11-2|NA|TRBJ2-1|NA
TGTGCCAGCAGCTTCCGGGAGTTCTCCTACAATGAGCAGTTCTTC
CASSFREFSYNEQFF
>TRBV7-9|NA|TRBJ1-2|NA
TGTGCCAGCAGCTTAGAGAAGGACTTCTATGGCTACACCTTC
CASSLEKDFYGYTF
>TRBV7-3|NA|TRBJ2-1|TRBD2
TGTGCCAGCAGCCCATTACGGCGGGAGGGCCGCAACAATGAGCAGTTCTTC
CASSPLRREGRNNEQFF
>TRBV19|NA|TRBJ1-1|NA
TGTGCCAGTAGTATTAAGGGCCTGAACACTGAAGCTTTCTTT
CASSIKGLNTEAFF
>TRBV7-2|NA|TRBJ2-5|NA
TGTGCCAGCAGCTTAGTCCGGGGTGGAGAGACCCAGTACTTC
CASSLVRGGETQYF
>TRBV6-6|NA|TRBJ2-7|NA
TGTGCCAGCAGCTCCGGCACCTACGAGCAGTACTTC
CASSSGTYEQYF
>TRBV19|NA|TRBJ1-5|TRBD1
TGTGCCAGTAGTGGGACAGGGGGAAGTCAGCCCCAGCATTTT
CASSGTGGSQPQHF
>TRBV7-8|few|TRBJ1-2|NA
TGTGCCAGCAGCTTACGGGACAAGAACTATGGCTACACCTTC
CASSLRDKNYGYTF
>TRBV10-3|once|TRBJ2-5|NA
TGTGCCATCAGTGAGTCCTCGGGCGGGGTACAAGAGACCCAGTACTTC
CAISESSGGVQETQYF
>TRBV30|NA|TRBJ1-3|NA
TGTGCCTGGACCACACGCTCTGGAAACACCATATATTTT
CAWTTRSGNTIYF
>TRBV7-2|NA|TRBJ2-5|TRBD2
TGTGCCAGCAGCTCAGGGACTAGCAAGTTTGAGACCCAGTACTTC
CASSSGTSKFETQYF
>TRBV7-2|NA|TRBJ1-2|NA
TGTGCCAGCACCGAAGGCTCCGGGGCCTTTAACTATGGCTACACCTTC
CASTEGSGAFNYGYTF
>TRBV30|NA|TRBJ2-5|TRBD2
TGTGCCTGGAGTGTCGGGGGGTTTGGGACCCAGTACTTC
CAWSVGGFGTQYF
>TRBV19|NA|TRBJ2-7|TRBD2
TGTGCCAGTAGTCCGACTAGCGGGAGGCACGAGCAGTACTTC
CASSPTSGRHEQYF
>TRBV29-1|NA|TRBJ2-1|TRBD2
TGCAGCGTCCGATCTAGCGGGAGACTTAATGAGCAGTTCTTC
CSVRSSGRLNEQFF
>TRBV5-1|NA|TRBJ2-5|TRBD1
TGCGCCAGCAGAGGGACAGGTTCGCAAGAGACCCAGTACTTC
CASRGTGSQETQYF
>TRBV27|NA|TRBJ1-1|TRBD1
TGTGCCAGCAGTTTATTCCCCGGGACAGGACGCACTGAAGCTTTCTTT
CASSLFPGTGRTEAFF
>TRBV28|NA|TRBJ2-1|NA
TGTGCCAGCAGATCCAGACGGGGACCTTCGTCGTTGGAGCAGTTCTTC
CASRSRRGPSSLEQFF
>TRBV9|NA|TRBJ1-1|NA
TGTGCCAGCAGCACCGGGGCACGAGGGGCTGAAGCTTTCTTT
CASSTGARGAEAFF
>TRBV28|NA|TRBJ2-1|NA
TGTGCCAGCAGTGGGCCCGGGACCCTGCGCCATGAGCAGTTCTTC
CASSGPGTLRHEQFF
>TRBV27|few|TRBJ1-1|NA
TGTGCCAGCAGTTTGGCCGGCAGGGCCGGCACTGAAGCTTTCTTT
CASSLAGRAGTEAFF
>TRBV19|NA|TRBJ2-5|TRBD2
TGTGCCAGTAGTATAGATTGGGGGGGAGAGACCCAGTACTTC
CASSIDWGGETQYF
>TRBV19|NA|TRBJ2-4|TRBD1
TGTGCCAGTAGTATAGGGACCGGGACAGGGGTCCAAAACATTCAGTACTTC
CASSIGTGTGVQNIQYF
>TRBV15|NA|TRBJ2-5|NA
TGTGCCACCAGCAGACCCCTCGAGACCCAGTACTTC
CATSRPLETQYF
>TRBV7-9|NA|TRBJ2-7|NA
TGTGCCAGCAGCCGCCACGCACAGGGTAACGAGCAGTACTTC
CASSRHAQGNEQYF
>TRBV6-5|NA|TRBJ1-2|NA
TGTGCCAGCAGTGTTTCGCTGGGAAACTATGGCTACACCTTC
CASSVSLGNYGYTF
>TRBV7-9|NA|TRBJ2-3|NA
TGTGCCAGCAGCTTAGTAAGCTCCCCTACGCAGTATTTT
CASSLVSSPTQYF
>TRBV27|NA|TRBJ1-1|TRBD1
TGTGCCAGCAGCAGAGGACAGGGCGCTGAAGCTTTCTTT
CASSRGQGAEAFF
>TRBV6-1|once|TRBJ1-1|NA
TGTGCCAGCAGTGTGGGGGGGACTGAAGCTTTCTTT
CASSVGGTEAFF
>TRBV7-2|NA|TRBJ2-3|TRBD2
TGTGCCAGCAGCTTAAGGAGCGGGAGATCGGGAGATACGCAGTATTTT
CASSLRSGRSGDTQYF
>TRBV19|NA|TRBJ1-1|NA
TGTGCCAGTACCCCGGATCGAACGAACACTGAAGCTTTCTTT
CASTPDRTNTEAFF
>TRBV10-3|NA|TRBJ2-5|TRBD1
TGTGCCATCAGTGGGGACAGCCAAGAGACCCAGTACTTC
CAISGDSQETQYF
>TRBV19|NA|TRBJ2-7|TRBD1
TGTGCCAGTAGGGTAAGGGCATCCGGGACAGGGGCCTACGAGCAGTACTTC
CASRVRASGTGAYEQYF
>TRBV7-2|NA|TRBJ2-3|TRBD2
TGTGCCAGCAGCTTAGCGGCGGGAACTAGCGGGAGACAAGATACGCAGTATTTT
CASSLAAGTSGRQDTQYF
>TRBV28|NA|TRBJ2-2|TRBD1
TGTGCCAGCAGTTTACTATTGGGACAGAGCACCGGGGAGCTGTTTTTT
CASSLLLGQSTGELFF
>TRBV6-1|NA|TRBJ1-5|NA
TGTGCCAGCAGTGAGAAACAGGGAATGGGATGGGGCAATCAGCCCCAGCATTTT
CASSEKQGMGWGNQPQHF
>TRBV6-5|NA|TRBJ2-7|NA
TGTGCCAGTGGGACTTCCTCCTACGAGCAGTACTTC
CASGTSSYEQYF
>TRBV4-2|NA|TRBJ2-1|NA
TGTGCCAGCAGCCAACTGACGGGATTCAGCTCCTACAATGAGCAGTTCTTC
CASSQLTGFSSYNEQFF
>TRBV19|NA|TRBJ2-1|NA
TGTGCCAGTAGTATCGGCGAGCAATTGAATGAGCAGTTCTTC
CASSIGEQLNEQFF
>TRBV30|NA|TRBJ2-7|TRBD2
TGTGCCTGGAGTGTAGGGACTAGTGGCTACGAGCAGTACTTC
CAWSVGTSGYEQYF
>TRBV7-8|NA|TRBJ2-2|NA
TGTGCCAGCAGCTTAGGGAGGGACACCGGGGAGCTGTTTTTT
CASSLGRDTGELFF
>TRBV5-1|few|TRBJ2-1|NA
TGCGCCAGCAGCTTGGCTGTTAATGAGCAGTTCTTC
CASSLAVNEQFF
>TRBV10-3|NA|TRBJ2-7|NA
TGTGCCATCAGTGAGTTATTGGGGTGGAGCTCCTACGAGCAGTACTTC
CAISELLGWSSYEQYF
>TRBV7-2|NA|TRBJ1-5|NA
TGTGCCAGCAGCTTAATGGGGGCAGGTAATCAGCCCCAGCATTTT
CASSLMGAGNQPQHF
>TRBV28|NA|TRBJ1-3|NA
TGTGCCAGCAGTCAATTAAGGGGGGCCCTCGGGAACACCATATATTTT
CASSQLRGALGNTIYF
>TRBV11-2|NA|TRBJ2-4|TRBD1
TGTGCCAGCGGGGACAGGGGGCTCGCCAAAAACATTCAGTACTTC
CASGDRGLAKNIQYF
>TRBV7-2|once|TRBJ2-1|NA
TGTGCCAGCAGCCTAGAGGCCTACAATGAGCAGTTCTTC
CASSLEAYNEQFF
>TRBV5-4|NA|TRBJ2-3|NA
TGTGCCAGCAGCTTGGGGCCAACCACAGATACGCAGTATTTT
CASSLGPTTDTQYF
>TRBV6-5|NA|TRBJ1-3|NA
TGTGCCAGCTCGACTCGGAGGGGAAACACCATATATTTT
CASSTRRGNTIYF
>TRBV21-1|NA|TRBJ1-5|NA
TGTGCCAGCAGCACGCGGACAGGGGGGGAAGAGCCCCAGCATTTT
CASSTRTGGEEPQHF